These 7 T cell receptor beta chains were sequenced from one sample in a study of blood T cell repertoires in COVID-19. TCRdb keeps only in-frame clones here, not all; method: immunoSEQ multiplex PCR. This table holds approximately 270,000 clones, 70% to 90% found once. The sample consisted of PBMCs or T cells enriched from blood (not recorded which). Receptor source: a middle-aged man who had recovered from COVID-19.

The genes are TRBV9 and TRBJ1-5; maybe TRBD1 (5 bases). Trimming removed 3 bases at V and 3 bases at J, with 13 bases between. The CDR3 extends over 15 amino acids. Germline V gene lookup returns CDR1 SGDLS and CDR2 YYNGEE. CDR3 region: CASSAGLNSNQPQHF. For the CDR3, the DNA is TGTGCCAGCAGCGCAGGGCTAAACTCCAATCAGCCCCAGCATTTT.

The CDR3 region is CASNGLGTGGFNTEAFF. The DNA for the CDR3 is TGTGCCAGCAATGGGCTCGGGACAGGGGGTTTTAACACTGAAGCTTTCTTT. The chain employs TRBV27 and TRBJ1-1; 11 positions match TRBD1. The CDR3 spans 17 residues. CDR1 is MNHEY and CDR2 is SMNVEV in the germline V gene (reference sequence). V gave up 7 bases and J gave up 2 bases; unmatched junction bases: 12.

This clone turned up a few times. The chain combines TRBV4-1 with TRBJ2-7, with 10 bases lining up with TRBD2. The CDR3 loop spans 16 amino acids. With 3 bases clipped from V and 1 base from J, the junction kept 6 bases outside the gene matches. The V gene's germline CDR1 is MGHRA and CDR2 YSYEKL. CDR3 amino acids: CASSHPQRGGSYEQYF. CDR3 DNA: TGCGCCAGCAGCCACCCCCAGCGGGGGGGTTCCTACGAGCAGTACTTC.

In its sample, this clone was seen a few times. The V and J genes are TRBV7-2 and TRBJ2-3; 7 bases map to TRBD1. The CDR3 has 16 residues. In germline, CDR1 is SGHTA, CDR2 FQGNSA. V trimming: 1 base; J trimming: 6 bases; junction bases outside the gene matches: 10. The CDR3 reads CASSLVLGLQGDTQYF. The CDR3 region has the DNA TGTGCCAGCAGCTTAGTCTTAGGCCTACAGGGGGATACGCAGTATTTT. The full variable domain, rest sourced from reference TRBV7-2 and TRBJ2-3, is GAGVSQSPSNKVTEKGKDVELRCDPISGHTALYWYRQSLGQGLEFLIYFQGNSAPDKSGLPSDRFSAERTGGSVSTLTIQRTQQEDSAVYLCASSLVLGLQGDTQYFGPGTRLTVL.

This chain links TRBV15 with TRBJ1-5; 7 positions agree with TRBD1. J lost 4 bases, V lost 1 base, and 4 bases had no gene match. The CDR3 loop spans 15 amino acids. From germline, CDR1 is LNHNV and CDR2 YYDKDF (reference sequence). The CDR3 region has the DNA TGTGCCACCAGCAGAGGCCGGGACAGAAATCAGCCCCAGCATTTT. Its protein is CATSRGRDRNQPQHF.

V is TRBV5-6 and J is TRBJ1-1; unclear D gene. Trimming cost V 1 base and J 2 bases, with 12 bases left between them. The germline CDR1 and CDR2 sequences are SGHDT and YYEEEE. This CDR3 has 15 residues. This CDR3 reads CASSLLWGGNTEAFF. CDR3 bases: TGTGCCAGCAGCTTGTTATGGGGAGGCAACACTGAAGCTTTCTTT. Full variable domain (rest looked up from reference TRBV5-6 and TRBJ1-1): DAGVTQSPTHLIKTRGQQVTLRCSPKSGHDTVSWYQQALGQGPQFIFQYYEEEERQRGNFPDRFSGHQFPNYSSELNVNALLLGDSALYLCASSLLWGGNTEAFFGQGTRLTVV.

The chain recombines TRBV5-1 with TRBJ1-4; D unresolved. V was shortened by 3 bases and J by 3 bases, with 15 bases between the two germline ends. CDR1 is SGHRS, CDR2 YFSETQ, per germline. The CDR3 extends over 16 amino acids. CDR3 loop: CASSSVMAGSNEKLFF. CDR3 nucleotides: TGCGCCAGCAGCTCGGTCATGGCGGGGTCTAATGAAAAACTGTTTTTT.